This TCR beta chain was observed in a study of shared clonotypes between healthy human individuals. Whole-study context: Participating donors consisted of two women and a few men aged 18 to 49.

None of the donors, who were healthy HIV-negative adults, had recently had acute infections or vaccinations. In replicate PCRs of unsorted PBMC, approximately 280 ng DNA, 30,000 or so T cell genomes, was used. In the original analysis: Junction-only sequences produced by ImmunoSEQ had no quality scores, so filtering differed. The data were produced by immunoSEQ multiplex PCR, yet TCRdb's version contains in-frame clones alone and is incomplete. V and J calls plus clone size are reproduced from that table; the DNA served to infer D and trimming. Among about half a million clones, roughly 78% were seen once, and the ten largest hold 10% to 15%. The germline V and J ends were trimmed by 5 bases and 9 bases, with 11 bases remaining between them. The CDR3 is made up of 12 amino acids. Germline assignment: CDR1 SGHVS and CDR2 FNYEAQ.

Input material: PBMCs. This chain uses TRBV7-6 with TRBJ2-1; tentatively, D is TRBD1 or TRBD2 (5 bases each). This receptor was taken from a woman aged 40-49 years in good health. Some clones in this sample may be carry-over from other donors' samples. The CDR3 coding sequence is TGTGCCAGCAGCCCAGGGACCGGTGAGCAGTTCTTC. Amino acid sequence: CASSPGTGEQFF.